The clone carrying this T cell receptor beta chain was detected only once. Its target is unknown. Researchers divided each subset's genomic DNA evenly across several immunoSEQ plates. Generated by immunoSEQ multiplex PCR, the TCRdb table keeps only in-frame clones and is missing some. The profile shows about 1.9 million clones, just over 90% of them singletons. The sample originates from a study of shared clonotypes between healthy human individuals. Study-level points and caveats: Relative to their counterparts shared across all four donors, non-shared clonotypes exhibited diminished generation probabilities. Naive subsets, compared against memory subsets, generally had larger estimated richness values.

This CDR3 is 18 amino acids long. Germline V gene lookup returns CDR1 MDHEN and CDR2 SYDVKM. V gave up 4 bases and J gave up 1 base, with 22 bases separating them. Positive CCR7 selection of CD45RO-negative cells yielded the naive CD8 cells, and terminally differentiated effector memory CD45RA+ cells were excluded. All donors were healthy HIV-negative adults lacking recent acute infections or vaccinations. The sequencing sample was made of naive CD8+ T cells from PBMCs. The genes are TRBV28 and TRBJ1-1; maybe TRBD1 (5 bases). The source is a man aged 18 to 30 in good health. Some clones in this sample may be carry-over from other donors' samples. This CDR3 reads CASSYPGAVIHPNTEAFF. DNA for the CDR3: TGTGCCAGCAGTTACCCCGGGGCGGTAATCCACCCGAACACTGAAGCTTTCTTT.